Listed below are T cell receptor beta chains from one sample, sequenced in a study of blood T cells in healthy people across ages. In TCRdb, the 5' RACE reads were re-called with MiXCR into one record per CDR3 protein. The sample comprises 550,000 to 650,000 distinct CDR3 sequences, 25% to 35% of which are singletons, and 15% to 19% rests with the top ten. The sample consisted of blood. These receptors were obtained from a woman aged 80 or older in good health. Each CDR3 is given with its conserved first and last residue. A D gene is named only where the DNA matches it firmly. Where a row states a size, it is once, few, many or the class of an expanded clone; other rows omit it.

v_call	clone_size	j_call	d_call	cdr3_nt	cdr3_aa
TRBV5-1	NA	TRBJ2-7	NA	TGCGCCAGCAGCTTGGCGGTCGGAGGGGGTTACGAGCAGTACTTC	CASSLAVGGGYEQYF
TRBV3-1	NA	TRBJ2-1	NA	TGTGCCAGCAGCGCTGACACCCTCTCCTACAATGAGCAGTTCTTC	CASSADTLSYNEQFF
TRBV4-3	many	TRBJ2-1	TRBD2	TGCGCCAGCAGCCAAGATTTAAGCGGGGGGGACCTGAGTTCGGCCAATGAGCAGTTCTTC	CASSQDLSGGDLSSANEQFF
TRBV12-3/TRBV12-4	NA	TRBJ2-4	TRBD2	TGTGCCAGCACCACCAGTGGGCTAGCGGGAGCAACCCAGTACTTC	CASTTSGLAGATQYF
TRBV30	few	TRBJ2-7	NA	TGTGCCTGGAGTGCCGGGACCGTAAGCTCCTACGAGCAGTACTTC	CAWSAGTVSSYEQYF
TRBV7-8	many	TRBJ2-7	NA	TGTGCCAGCAGCTTAGAGATCTCCTACGAGCAGTACTTC	CASSLEISYEQYF
TRBV7-2	NA	TRBJ2-7	TRBD2	TGTGCCAGCAGCTCGGGGGGGCAGGGAATCTACGAGCAGTACTTC	CASSSGGQGIYEQYF
TRBV5-1	once	TRBJ2-1	TRBD2	TGCGCCAGCAGCTTGGCCAAGGTGGGGGGGATCTACAATGAGCAGTTCTTC	CASSLAKVGGIYNEQFF
TRBV7-9	many	TRBJ2-7	NA	TGTGCCAGCAGCGTTAGCAGGGGCTACGAGCAGTACTTC	CASSVSRGYEQYF
TRBV18	few	TRBJ1-1	NA	TGTGCCAGCTCACCGGAAACGACTGAAGCTTTCTTT	CASSPETTEAFF
TRBV5-1	many	TRBJ1-2	NA	TGCGCCAGCAGCTTGGTCGGGCAGTCAACTTACAGCTACACCTTC	CASSLVGQSTYSYTF
TRBV4-2	few	TRBJ1-4	TRBD1	TGTGCCAGCAGCCGGACGGACGACAGGGGTGAAAAACTGTTTTTT	CASSRTDDRGEKLFF
TRBV6-2/TRBV6-3	many	TRBJ2-5	NA	TGTGCCAGCAGTGAACATAGCGGCGGCGCGGCCCAGTACTTC	CASSEHSGGAAQYF
TRBV5-5	many	TRBJ2-3	TRBD2	TGTGCCAGCAGCTCCCCCTCTAGCGGGGGCTTAGGAGCGCAGTATTTT	CASSSPSSGGLGAQYF
TRBV21-1	NA	TRBJ2-1	NA	TGTGCCAGCAGCACCCTCGGGCGGGGGGGCTCCGATGAGCAGTTCTTC	CASSTLGRGGSDEQFF
TRBV7-9	many	TRBJ2-1	TRBD1	TGTGCCAGCAGCTTCACAGGGGGCGCATACAATGAGCAGTTCTTC	CASSFTGGAYNEQFF
TRBV12-3/TRBV12-4	many	TRBJ2-1	TRBD2	TGTGCCAGCAGCCTTAGGGGAGGGGCTCTCAATGAGCAGTTCTTC	CASSLRGGALNEQFF
TRBV6-2/TRBV6-3	many	TRBJ1-1	TRBD1	TGTGCCAGCAGTCCTCAGGGGGGGAGGACTGAAGCTTTCTTT	CASSPQGGRTEAFF
TRBV6-1	many	TRBJ2-7	NA	TGTGCCAGCATCCTGAGACAGGTGGCTCCCTACGAGCAGTACTTC	CASILRQVAPYEQYF
TRBV11-2	many	TRBJ2-1	NA	TGTGCCAGCAGCTTAGGGGGGATGAGAGCGCGTGAGCAGTTCTTC	CASSLGGMRAREQFF
TRBV7-2	once	TRBJ2-1	TRBD1	TGTGCCAGCAGCGCACGGGACAGGCTCAATGAGCAGTTCTTC	CASSARDRLNEQFF
TRBV29-1	NA	TRBJ2-3	NA	TGCAGCGTCTCTCGTGGACGGCAAGATACGCAGTATTTT	CSVSRGRQDTQYF
TRBV20-1	few	TRBJ2-3	TRBD2	TGCAGTGCTAGCCCCTCGGGGGGGAGCACAGATACGCAGTATTTT	CSASPSGGSTDTQYF
TRBV5-1	many	TRBJ2-5	TRBD2	TGCGCCAGCTCCTCTGGGTTACTAGCGGGACAAGAGACCCAGTACTTC	CASSSGLLAGQETQYF
TRBV12-3/TRBV12-4	many	TRBJ2-1	TRBD2	TGTGCCAGCAGGAATTCTAGCGGGGGCCCCGGTGAGCAGTTCTTC	CASRNSSGGPGEQFF
TRBV30	NA	TRBJ2-7	NA	TGTGCCTGGAGTCCCAAAGATTACGAGCAGTACTTC	CAWSPKDYEQYF
TRBV28	NA	TRBJ1-2	NA	TGTGCCAGCAGTTCTTCAACGGCGGGGCCCTCCACCTATGGCTACACCTTC	CASSSSTAGPSTYGYTF
TRBV9	many	TRBJ2-3	NA	TGTGCCAGCAGCGTAGTAGGGTTCGGCACAGATACGCAGTATTTT	CASSVVGFGTDTQYF
TRBV12-3/TRBV12-4	many	TRBJ2-1	NA	TGTGCCAGCAGTTTAACTAGAGGGGCCTACAATGAGCAGTTCTTC	CASSLTRGAYNEQFF
TRBV29-1	many	TRBJ2-3	NA	TGCAGCGTCCAGACAGGGCCGGGGGGAAGGCGCCCAGATACGCAGTATTTT	CSVQTGPGGRRPDTQYF
TRBV11-2	NA	TRBJ2-1	NA	TGTGCCAGCAGCTTCTATCTGGACCCCTACAATGAGCAGTTCTTC	CASSFYLDPYNEQFF
TRBV5-1	many	TRBJ2-6	NA	TGCGCCAGCAGCTCTACGGGGGCTGGTGGGGCCAACGTCCTGACTTTC	CASSSTGAGGANVLTF
TRBV4-1	many	TRBJ2-1	TRBD2	TGCGCCAGCACCCGGATCTGGGGGACTAGCGGTTACAATGAGCAGTTCTTC	CASTRIWGTSGYNEQFF
TRBV20-1	many	TRBJ1-2	NA	TGCAGTGCCCCGACAGGCTATGGCTACACCTTC	CSAPTGYGYTF
TRBV20-1	NA	TRBJ1-3	NA	TGCAGTGCAACCCAGGGATCTGGAAACACCATATATTTT	CSATQGSGNTIYF
TRBV20-1	few	TRBJ2-5	NA	TGCAGTGCTAGATCGGCAGGGAATTACAATGAGCAGTACTTC	CSARSAGNYNEQYF
TRBV6-1	NA	TRBJ2-5	NA	TGTGCCAGCAGTGAAGGGGCTTCCGTTCAGTACTTC	CASSEGASVQYF
TRBV6-2/TRBV6-3	NA	TRBJ2-6	NA	TGTGCCAGCAGTACGCTAGGGGCTGGGGCCAACGTCCTGACTTTC	CASSTLGAGANVLTF
TRBV7-3	few	TRBJ2-3	NA	TGTGCCAGCAGACCCACCGGGGCAGGGGCCGTAGATACGCAGTATTTT	CASRPTGAGAVDTQYF
TRBV29-1	many	TRBJ2-1	NA	TGCAGCGTTGAGGGGTCCTACAATGAGCAGTTCTTC	CSVEGSYNEQFF
TRBV20-1	NA	TRBJ1-3	NA	TGCAGTGCCCCGGACAGTTTGAGAGGAGACACCATATATTTT	CSAPDSLRGDTIYF
TRBV20-1	many	TRBJ2-6	TRBD1	TGCAGTGCTCCTCTCTCCGGGACAGGGGGCTCTGGGGCCAACGTCCTGACTTTC	CSAPLSGTGGSGANVLTF
TRBV5-4	once	TRBJ2-7	NA	TGTGCCAGCAGCTCATACAGGTACGAGCAGTACTTC	CASSSYRYEQYF
TRBV7-9	many	TRBJ2-3	NA	TGTGCCAGCAAGCACGGGGGACAAGATACGCAGTATTTT	CASKHGGQDTQYF
TRBV4-1	NA	TRBJ1-1	NA	TGCGCCAGCAGCCGAGTAGGGACAAACACTGAAGCTTTCTTT	CASSRVGTNTEAFF